This T cell receptor beta chain was documented in a study of regulatory T cells in long-lasting Graves disease. The CDR3 sequence is 12 residues long. Germline values: CDR1 SQVTM, CDR2 ANQGSEA. V was clipped by 4 bases and J by 4 bases, with 11 bases between them. Time point: persistent/refractory GD, antithyroid drugs over 5 years with positive TRAb. PBMCs provided the RNA from which the TCR library was made. Study-level points and caveats: Peripheral blood, not thyroid tissue, was the sole material studied. Persistent Graves' patients showed less TCR diversity than newly diagnosed patients showed. Persistent disease showed a preference for TRBV28, TRBJ1-2 and TRBJ2-5.

In building TCR beta libraries, iRepertoire HTBI primers were used together with Arm-PCR of CDR3 regions. One entry per CDR3 protein, called by TCRdb with MiXCR from the multiplex PCR reads. The table lists a few hundred thousand distinct CDR3 sequences, roughly a fifth of them singletons. In its sample, this clonotype was seen a few times. Its cognate antigen is unknown. V and J are TRBV29-1 and TRBJ2-7; D not resolved. The sequence was obtained from a female donor with Graves disease. The source was peripheral blood mononuclear cells (PBMCs), collected when the disease was refractory, from a patient treated with antithyroid drugs. In nucleotides, the CDR3 is TGCAGCGTTGCTATGCAAACTTACGAGCAGTACTTC. Protein: CSVAMQTYEQYF.